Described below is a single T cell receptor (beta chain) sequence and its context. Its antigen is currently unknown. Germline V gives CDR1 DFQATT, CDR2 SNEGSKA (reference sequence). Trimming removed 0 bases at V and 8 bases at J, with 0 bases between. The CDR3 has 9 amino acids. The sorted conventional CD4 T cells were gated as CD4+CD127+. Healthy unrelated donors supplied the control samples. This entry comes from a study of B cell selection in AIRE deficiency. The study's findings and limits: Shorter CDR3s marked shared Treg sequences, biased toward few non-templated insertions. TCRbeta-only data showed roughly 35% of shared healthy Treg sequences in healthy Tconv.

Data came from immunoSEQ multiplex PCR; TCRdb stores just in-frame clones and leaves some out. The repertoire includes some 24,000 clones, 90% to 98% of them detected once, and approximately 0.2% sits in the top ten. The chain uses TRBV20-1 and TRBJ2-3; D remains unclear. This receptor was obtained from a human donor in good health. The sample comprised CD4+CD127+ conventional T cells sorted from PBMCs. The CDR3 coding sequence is TGCAGTGCTAGAGATACGCAGTATTTT. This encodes CSARDTQYF.